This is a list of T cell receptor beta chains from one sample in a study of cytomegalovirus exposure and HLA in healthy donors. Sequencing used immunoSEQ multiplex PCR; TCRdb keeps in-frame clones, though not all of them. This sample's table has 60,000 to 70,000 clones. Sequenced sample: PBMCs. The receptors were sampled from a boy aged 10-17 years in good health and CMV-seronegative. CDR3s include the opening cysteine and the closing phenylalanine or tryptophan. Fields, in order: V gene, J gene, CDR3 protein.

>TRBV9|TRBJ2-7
CASSNYPEAHYEQYF
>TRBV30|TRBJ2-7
CAWATSGYEQYF
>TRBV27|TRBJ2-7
CASSLNSAGTGSYEQYF
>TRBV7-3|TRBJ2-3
CASSPDRGGPDTQYF
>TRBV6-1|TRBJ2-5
CASSEALLGGRQETQYF
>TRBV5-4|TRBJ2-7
CASIKGGTGSSYEQYF
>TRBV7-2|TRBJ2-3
CASSLQVGDTDTQYF
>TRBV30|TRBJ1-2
CAWGTGGYGYTF
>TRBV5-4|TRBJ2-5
CASSRTSSETQYF
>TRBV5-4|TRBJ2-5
CASSLVGRVETQYF
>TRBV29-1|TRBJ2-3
CSVVWAGDTQYF
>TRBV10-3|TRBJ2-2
CAISDGNRGQSTGELFF
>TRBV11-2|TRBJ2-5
CASTTSGGAVETQYF
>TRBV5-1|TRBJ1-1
CASSLPGNTEAFF
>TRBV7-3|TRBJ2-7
CASSSGQGAGEQYF
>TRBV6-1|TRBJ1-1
CASSDEGTALFSTEAFF
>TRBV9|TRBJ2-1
CASSGGSLSYNEQFF
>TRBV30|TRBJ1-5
CAWSYRGQPQHF
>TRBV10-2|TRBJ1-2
CASSGRTGGYGYTF
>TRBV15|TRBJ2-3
CATSRDQGVTDTQYF
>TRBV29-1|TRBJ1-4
CSASEGTEKLFF